These 8 T cell receptor beta chains were sequenced from one sample in a study of immune aging and cytomegalovirus after organ transplant. BD Rhapsody targeted mRNA and AbSeq chemistry was used for microwell cell capture and library preparation. From the single-cell sequencing reads, TCRdb called clonotypes with MiXCR, one entry per CDR3 protein. The sample lists 20,000 to 25,000 distinct CDR3 sequences, roughly a third occurring once. As to time point: five sample-tagged time points from pre-transplant (day -1) to day 368 post-transplant, pooled. Antigen specificity for these receptors is unknown. The specimen comprised CMV peptide-activated CD4+ and CD8+ T cells sorted from blood, sampled at five time points, pooled. Subset: sorted CD8+CD137+ and CD4+CD154+ T cells after 12 to 13 h CMV IE-1 peptide stimulation. These receptors were collected from a female donor who had a heart transplant and CMV viremia.

The gene calls are TRBV7-8 and TRBJ2-7; D possibly corresponds to TRBD1 (6 bases). The ends were cut back, 4 bases at V and 0 bases at J, with 19 bases in the middle. Germline lookup yields CDR1 SGHVS and CDR2 FQNEAQ. There are 17 residues in the CDR3. In nucleotides, the CDR3 is TGTGCCAGCAGCTCAAGGCCGGCCATGACAGGCTCCTACGAGCAGTACTTC. Protein: CASSSRPAMTGSYEQYF.

This clonotype was seen ten or more times. The gene calls are TRBV5-4 and TRBJ2-7; the D gene could be TRBD1 or TRBD2 (7 bases each). V was trimmed by 1 base and J by 6 bases, leaving 11 bases between them. The CDR3 has 13 residues. CDR1 is SGHNT and CDR2 is YYREEE in the germline V gene (reference sequence). The CDR3 is CASSLSGGVEQYF. The CDR3 DNA reads TGTGCCAGCAGCTTGTCAGGGGGGGTCGAGCAGTACTTC.

This chain links TRBV19 with TRBJ1-2, with D possibly matching TRBD1 (5 bases). The CDR3 is made up of 15 amino acids. The V gene lost 5 bases and the J gene lost 4 bases, with 17 bases spanning the gap. From germline, CDR1 is LNHDA and CDR2 SQIVND (reference sequence). CDR3 region: CASSQGGLLSYGYTF. DNA for the CDR3: TGTGCCAGTAGTCAGGGCGGCCTATTGTCCTATGGCTACACCTTC.

This clonotype is judged medium-sized. The rearrangement uses TRBV2 and TRBJ2-7; tentatively, D is TRBD1 (5 bases). V was pared by 3 bases and J by 0 bases, with 6 bases between. CDR1 is SNHLY and CDR2 is FYNNEI in the germline V gene. The CDR3 is made up of 13 amino acids. The CDR3 loop is CASSDDSSYEQYF. The CDR3 region has the DNA TGTGCCAGCAGTGACGACAGCTCCTACGAGCAGTACTTC.

The rearrangement links TRBV7-2 to TRBJ1-4; D perhaps matches TRBD1 (5 bases). Germline V gene data show CDR1 as SGHTA and CDR2 as FQGNSA. This CDR3 is built from 13 residues. Trimming removed 2 bases at V and 5 bases at J, with 6 bases between. CDR3 DNA: TGTGCCAGCAGCTTATCAGGGAATGAAAAACTGTTTTTT. Protein product: CASSLSGNEKLFF.

This clonotype was detected a few times. The V call is TRBV11-2, the J call TRBJ2-1; 11 bases fit TRBD1. CDR3 length: 16 residues. Germline trimming cut 5 bases from V and 6 bases from J; bases unmatched to any gene: 9. Germline CDR1 and CDR2: SGHAT and FQNNGV. CDR3 residues: CASSRPPGQGVNEQFF. The CDR3 DNA reads as TGTGCCAGCAGCCGGCCCCCGGGACAGGGGGTCAATGAGCAGTTCTTC.

This clonotype came up a few times. V is TRBV6-5 and J is TRBJ2-2, with D perhaps matching TRBD2 (5 bases). The length of the CDR3 is 15 residues. In germline, CDR1 is MNHEY, CDR2 SVGAGI. V dropped 3 bases and J dropped 3 bases, with 11 bases sitting between them. CDR3 DNA sequence: TGTGCCAGCAGTTATCCAAAGGGAGACACCGGGGAGCTGTTTTTT. Protein product: CASSYPKGDTGELFF.

This clonotype was counted many times. V gene TRBV29-1 combines with J gene TRBJ1-1; D may be TRBD1 (5 bases). This CDR3 is built from 13 residues. The V gene's germline CDR1 is SQVTM and CDR2 ANQGSEA. Deletions cut 3 bases from V and 11 bases from J, with 19 bases between. The CDR3, as DNA: TGCAGCGTTGATAAAGGGGCCGGTCTTTCGGCTTTCTTT. Amino acid sequence: CSVDKGAGLSAFF. Together with reference TRBV29-1 and TRBJ1-1, the CDR3 gives the full variable domain: SAVISQKPSRDICQRGTSLTIQCQVDSQVTMMFWYRQQPGQSLTLIATANQGSEATYESGFVIDKFPISRPNLTFSTLTVSNMSPEDSSIYLCSVDKGAGLSAFFGQGTRLTVV.